This is a list of T cell receptor beta chains from one sample in a study of cytomegalovirus exposure and HLA in healthy donors. Generated by immunoSEQ multiplex PCR, the TCRdb table keeps only in-frame clones and is missing some. The sample consists of approximately 190,000 clones, about 81% of them appearing once. The sample comprised PBMCs. These receptors were obtained from a woman under 30 in good health and CMV-seronegative. The CDR3 runs from the conserved cysteine through the conserved F or W. Each record gives: J gene, D gene, clone size, V gene, CDR3 protein, CDR3 DNA. A D gene is named only where the DNA matches it firmly. Clone size is not always given. Where it is, it says once, few, many or a class for expanded clones.

J gene: TRBJ2-7
D gene: -
clone size: -
V gene: TRBV25-1
CDR3 protein: CASSPQDQTYEQYF
CDR3 DNA: TGTGCCAGCAGTCCGCAGGATCAAACCTACGAGCAGTACTTC

J gene: TRBJ1-1
D gene: TRBD1
clone size: -
V gene: TRBV4-1
CDR3 protein: CASSQDPGTGAIGTEAFF
CDR3 DNA: TGCGCCAGCAGCCAAGACCCCGGGACAGGGGCTATCGGGACTGAAGCTTTCTTT

J gene: TRBJ2-1
D gene: TRBD1
clone size: few
V gene: TRBV14
CDR3 protein: CASSQEGGFYNEQFF
CDR3 DNA: TGTGCCAGCAGCCAAGAAGGGGGCTTCTACAATGAGCAGTTCTTC

J gene: TRBJ2-3
D gene: -
clone size: -
V gene: TRBV11-1
CDR3 protein: CASSPRLGTQYF
CDR3 DNA: TGTGCCAGCAGCCCCCGACTTGGCACGCAGTATTTT

J gene: TRBJ1-1
D gene: -
clone size: -
V gene: TRBV9
CDR3 protein: CASSVDQGVNTEAFF
CDR3 DNA: TGTGCCAGCAGCGTAGATCAAGGGGTGAACACTGAAGCTTTCTTT

J gene: TRBJ2-1
D gene: TRBD2
clone size: -
V gene: TRBV7-9
CDR3 protein: CASSLRGGWPSGTYNEQFF
CDR3 DNA: TGTGCCAGCAGCTTACGAGGCGGCTGGCCTAGCGGGACCTACAATGAGCAGTTCTTC

J gene: TRBJ1-2
D gene: -
clone size: once
V gene: TRBV2
CDR3 protein: CASTASPGGYTF
CDR3 DNA: TGTGCCAGCACGGCCAGCCCAGGGGGCTACACCTTC

J gene: TRBJ2-7
D gene: -
clone size: -
V gene: TRBV6-1
CDR3 protein: CASKSREVSGEQYF
CDR3 DNA: TGTGCCAGCAAAAGTCGAGAGGTTTCGGGGGAGCAGTACTTC

J gene: TRBJ2-7
D gene: -
clone size: -
V gene: TRBV6-1
CDR3 protein: CATDRFYEQYF
CDR3 DNA: TGTGCCACCGACAGATTCTACGAGCAGTACTTC

J gene: TRBJ1-2
D gene: TRBD1
clone size: -
V gene: TRBV18
CDR3 protein: CASSPQDRGNYGYTF
CDR3 DNA: TGTGCCAGCTCACCACAGGACAGGGGTAACTATGGCTACACCTTC

J gene: TRBJ2-1
D gene: -
clone size: -
V gene: TRBV19
CDR3 protein: CASTGFHNEQFF
CDR3 DNA: TGTGCCAGTACGGGGTTTCACAATGAGCAGTTCTTC

J gene: TRBJ2-5
D gene: TRBD1
clone size: once
V gene: TRBV29-1
CDR3 protein: CSVRDSPLETQYF
CDR3 DNA: TGCAGCGTTAGGGACAGCCCCCTCGAGACCCAGTACTTC

J gene: TRBJ1-2
D gene: TRBD1
clone size: -
V gene: TRBV5-1
CDR3 protein: CASSLSDRDGYTF
CDR3 DNA: TGCGCCAGCAGCTTATCCGACAGGGATGGCTACACCTTC

J gene: TRBJ2-4
D gene: -
clone size: -
V gene: TRBV2
CDR3 protein: CASSYDRPQYF
CDR3 DNA: TGTGCCAGTTCTTACGACAGGCCGCAGTACTTC

J gene: TRBJ2-7
D gene: -
clone size: -
V gene: TRBV19
CDR3 protein: CASSMGRSYEQYF
CDR3 DNA: TGTGCCAGTAGTATGGGCAGATCCTACGAGCAGTACTTC

J gene: TRBJ2-5
D gene: TRBD2
clone size: -
V gene: TRBV29-1
CDR3 protein: CSVVGGQETQYF
CDR3 DNA: TGCAGCGTTGTCGGGGGGCAAGAGACCCAGTACTTC

J gene: TRBJ2-5
D gene: TRBD1
clone size: -
V gene: TRBV28
CDR3 protein: CASSRDRGETQYF
CDR3 DNA: TGTGCCAGCAGTAGGGACAGGGGGGAGACCCAGTACTTC

J gene: TRBJ1-3
D gene: TRBD1
clone size: -
V gene: TRBV7-9
CDR3 protein: CASSRTGGGILYSGNTIYF
CDR3 DNA: TGTGCCAGCAGTCGTACAGGGGGCGGCATTTTGTACTCTGGAAACACCATATATTTT

J gene: TRBJ1-1
D gene: TRBD1
clone size: -
V gene: TRBV2
CDR3 protein: CASSRDRGSDTEAFF
CDR3 DNA: TGTGCCAGCAGCCGGGACAGGGGTAGCGACACTGAAGCTTTCTTT

J gene: TRBJ2-1
D gene: TRBD1
clone size: once
V gene: TRBV5-1
CDR3 protein: CASSSLGQEQFF
CDR3 DNA: TGCGCCAGCAGCTCGTTGGGACAGGAGCAGTTCTTC

J gene: TRBJ1-2
D gene: -
clone size: -
V gene: TRBV28
CDR3 protein: CASSRLEYGYTF
CDR3 DNA: TGTGCCAGCAGTCGCTTAGAATATGGCTACACCTTC

J gene: TRBJ2-7
D gene: -
clone size: -
V gene: TRBV19
CDR3 protein: CASSIRGAGYEQYF
CDR3 DNA: TGTGCCAGTAGTATCCGGGGGGCCGGTTACGAGCAGTACTTC

J gene: TRBJ2-1
D gene: -
clone size: -
V gene: TRBV5-1
CDR3 protein: CASSLRRQSDNEQFF
CDR3 DNA: TGCGCCAGCAGCTTGAGGAGACAGAGTGACAATGAGCAGTTCTTC

J gene: TRBJ2-1
D gene: -
clone size: -
V gene: TRBV19
CDR3 protein: CASSIDGAANSYNEQFF
CDR3 DNA: TGTGCCAGTAGTATAGATGGGGCAGCTAACTCCTACAATGAGCAGTTCTTC

J gene: TRBJ2-1
D gene: -
clone size: few
V gene: TRBV6-1
CDR3 protein: CASSEAPRAYNEQFF
CDR3 DNA: TGTGCCAGCAGTGAAGCCCCCCGGGCCTACAATGAGCAGTTCTTC

J gene: TRBJ2-1
D gene: TRBD1
clone size: few
V gene: TRBV7-2
CDR3 protein: CASSTRQGHTTGEQFF
CDR3 DNA: TGTGCCAGCAGCACCCGACAGGGCCACACTACGGGTGAGCAGTTCTTC

J gene: TRBJ2-7
D gene: TRBD2
clone size: -
V gene: TRBV27
CDR3 protein: CASRYTSGVVLEQYF
CDR3 DNA: TGTGCCAGCAGATATACTAGCGGGGTTGTTCTCGAGCAGTACTTC

J gene: TRBJ2-1
D gene: TRBD2
clone size: -
V gene: TRBV7-9
CDR3 protein: CASTEASGVRDEQFF
CDR3 DNA: TGTGCCAGCACCGAGGCTAGCGGCGTTCGGGATGAGCAGTTCTTC

J gene: TRBJ1-1
D gene: TRBD1
clone size: -
V gene: TRBV19
CDR3 protein: CASSIGQGGTEAFF
CDR3 DNA: TGTGCCAGTAGTATTGGACAGGGGGGTACTGAAGCTTTCTTT

J gene: TRBJ1-1
D gene: -
clone size: -
V gene: TRBV7-8
CDR3 protein: CASSGERSEAFF
CDR3 DNA: TGTGCCAGTTCAGGGGAGAGGTCTGAAGCTTTCTTT

J gene: TRBJ2-7
D gene: TRBD1
clone size: -
V gene: TRBV28
CDR3 protein: CASSRRTGGYEQYF
CDR3 DNA: TGTGCCAGCAGCCGCAGGACAGGGGGCTACGAGCAGTACTTC

J gene: TRBJ2-5
D gene: -
clone size: -
V gene: TRBV25-1
CDR3 protein: CASSVTRTDQETQYF
CDR3 DNA: TGTGCCAGCAGTGTAACCCGGACAGACCAAGAGACCCAGTACTTC

J gene: TRBJ2-7
D gene: -
clone size: -
V gene: TRBV27
CDR3 protein: CASSLSTPLGMYTYEQYF
CDR3 DNA: TGTGCCAGCAGTTTATCTACCCCCCTCGGGATGTACACCTACGAGCAGTACTTC

J gene: TRBJ1-5
D gene: TRBD1
clone size: once
V gene: TRBV28
CDR3 protein: CASSLGVHRGQPNQPQHF
CDR3 DNA: TGTGCCAGCAGTTTAGGGGTCCACAGGGGGCAACCGAATCAGCCCCAGCATTTT

J gene: TRBJ2-7
D gene: TRBD2
clone size: -
V gene: TRBV9
CDR3 protein: CASSVGGLAGAEQYF
CDR3 DNA: TGTGCCAGCAGCGTTGGAGGGCTAGCGGGAGCCGAGCAGTACTTC

J gene: TRBJ1-1
D gene: -
clone size: few
V gene: TRBV5-1
CDR3 protein: CASSRGNALADTEAFF
CDR3 DNA: TGCGCCAGCAGCCGAGGTAACGCACTAGCCGACACTGAAGCTTTCTTT

J gene: TRBJ1-5
D gene: -
clone size: few
V gene: TRBV6-1
CDR3 protein: CASSEEALNQPQHF
CDR3 DNA: TGTGCCAGCAGTGAGGAGGCCCTAAATCAGCCCCAGCATTTT

J gene: TRBJ2-3
D gene: -
clone size: -
V gene: TRBV7-3
CDR3 protein: CASSSRADTQYF
CDR3 DNA: TGTGCCAGCAGCTCCCGTGCAGATACGCAGTATTTT

J gene: TRBJ2-5
D gene: -
clone size: -
V gene: TRBV6-6
CDR3 protein: CASSPLPGTTATQYF
CDR3 DNA: TGTGCCAGCAGTCCCCTACCGGGAACAACTGCGACCCAGTACTTC

J gene: TRBJ1-6
D gene: TRBD1
clone size: -
V gene: TRBV23-1
CDR3 protein: CASSQSTGGEHESYNSPLHF
CDR3 DNA: TGCGCCAGCAGTCAAAGCACAGGGGGGGAGCACGAGTCCTATAATTCACCCCTCCACTTT

J gene: TRBJ2-5
D gene: TRBD2
clone size: -
V gene: TRBV9
CDR3 protein: CASSVAIGAGGQETQYF
CDR3 DNA: TGTGCCAGCAGCGTAGCTATCGGGGCGGGGGGACAAGAGACCCAGTACTTC

J gene: TRBJ1-2
D gene: -
clone size: few
V gene: TRBV7-9
CDR3 protein: CASSHTGSDRAGYTF
CDR3 DNA: TGTGCCAGCAGCCACACAGGTTCGGATCGAGCTGGCTACACCTTC

J gene: TRBJ2-5
D gene: -
clone size: -
V gene: TRBV7-6
CDR3 protein: CASSLLLAEETQYF
CDR3 DNA: TGTGCCAGCAGCTTATTACTAGCAGAAGAGACCCAGTACTTC

J gene: TRBJ2-1
D gene: -
clone size: -
V gene: TRBV6-1
CDR3 protein: CASSAYNEQFF
CDR3 DNA: TGTGCCAGCAGCGCCTACAATGAGCAGTTCTTC

J gene: TRBJ1-3
D gene: -
clone size: -
V gene: TRBV30
CDR3 protein: CAWSSDSRAGNTIYF
CDR3 DNA: TGTGCCTGGAGCTCGGACAGCAGAGCTGGAAACACCATATATTTT

J gene: TRBJ2-1
D gene: TRBD2
clone size: -
V gene: TRBV7-9
CDR3 protein: CASSLNNPSGRGNEQFF
CDR3 DNA: TGTGCCAGCAGCTTAAATAACCCTAGCGGGAGAGGCAATGAGCAGTTCTTC

J gene: TRBJ2-7
D gene: TRBD2
clone size: -
V gene: TRBV27
CDR3 protein: CASSSYASGGAYEQYF
CDR3 DNA: TGTGCCAGCAGTTCATACGCTAGCGGGGGGGCCTACGAGCAGTACTTC